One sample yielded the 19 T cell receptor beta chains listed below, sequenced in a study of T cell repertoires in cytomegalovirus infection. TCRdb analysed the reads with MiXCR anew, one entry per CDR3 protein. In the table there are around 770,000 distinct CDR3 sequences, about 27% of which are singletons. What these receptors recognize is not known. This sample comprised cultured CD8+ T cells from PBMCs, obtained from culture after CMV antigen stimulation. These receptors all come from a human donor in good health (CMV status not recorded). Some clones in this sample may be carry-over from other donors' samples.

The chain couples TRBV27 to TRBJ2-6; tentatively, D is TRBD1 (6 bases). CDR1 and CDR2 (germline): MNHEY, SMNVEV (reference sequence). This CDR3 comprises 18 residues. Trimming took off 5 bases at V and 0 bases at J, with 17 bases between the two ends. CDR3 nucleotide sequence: TGTGCCAGCAGTCCAAACAGGGTTGCCGACTCTGGGGCCAACGTCCTGACTTTC. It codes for CASSPNRVADSGANVLTF. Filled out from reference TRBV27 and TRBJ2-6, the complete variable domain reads EAQVTQNPRYLITVTGKKLTVTCSQNMNHEYMSWYRQDPGLGLRQIYYSMNVEVTDKGDVPEGYKVSRKEKRNFPLILESPSPNQTSLYFCASSPNRVADSGANVLTFGAGSRLTVL.

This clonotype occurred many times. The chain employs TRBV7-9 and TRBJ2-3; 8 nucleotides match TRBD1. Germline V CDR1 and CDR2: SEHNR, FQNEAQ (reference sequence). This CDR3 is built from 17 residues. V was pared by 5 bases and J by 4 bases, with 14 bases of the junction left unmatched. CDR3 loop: CASSPSTGRGHPDTQYF. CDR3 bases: TGTGCCAGCAGCCCCTCGACGGGCAGGGGGCACCCAGATACGCAGTATTTT.

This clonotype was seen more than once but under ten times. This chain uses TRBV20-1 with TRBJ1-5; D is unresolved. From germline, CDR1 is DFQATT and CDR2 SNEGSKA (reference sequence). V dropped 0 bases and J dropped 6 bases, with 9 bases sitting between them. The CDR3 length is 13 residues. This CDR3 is CSAREVESQPQHF. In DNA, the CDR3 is TGCAGTGCTAGAGAAGTAGAAAGTCAGCCCCAGCATTTT.

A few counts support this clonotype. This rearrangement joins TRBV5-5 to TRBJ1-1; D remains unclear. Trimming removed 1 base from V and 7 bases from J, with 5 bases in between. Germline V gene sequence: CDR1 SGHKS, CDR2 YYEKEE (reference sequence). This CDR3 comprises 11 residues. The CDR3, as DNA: TGTGCCAGCAGCTTGCCGAGTGAAGCTTTCTTT. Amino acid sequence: CASSLPSEAFF.

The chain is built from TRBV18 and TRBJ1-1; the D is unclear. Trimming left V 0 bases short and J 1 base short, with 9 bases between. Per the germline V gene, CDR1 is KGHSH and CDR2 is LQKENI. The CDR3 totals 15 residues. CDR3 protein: CASSPPIGRNTEAFF. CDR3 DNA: TGTGCCAGCTCACCACCAATAGGCAGGAACACTGAAGCTTTCTTT. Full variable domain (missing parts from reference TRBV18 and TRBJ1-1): NAGVMQNPRHLVRRRGQEARLRCSPMKGHSHVYWYRQLPEEGLKFMVYLQKENIIDESGMPKERFSAEFPKEGPSILRIQQVVRGDSAAYFCASSPPIGRNTEAFFGQGTRLTVV.

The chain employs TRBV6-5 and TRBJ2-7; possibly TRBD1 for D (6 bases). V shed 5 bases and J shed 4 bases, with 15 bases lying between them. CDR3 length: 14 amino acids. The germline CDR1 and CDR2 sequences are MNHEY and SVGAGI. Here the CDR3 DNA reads TGTGCCAGCAGTCCCGGGACACCTCCTTACGAGCAGTACGTC. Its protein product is CASSPGTPPYEQYV.

CDR3 amino acids: CASLETGGPSYYNEQFF. DNA of the CDR3: TGTGCCAGCCTCGAAACAGGGGGCCCGTCCTATTACAATGAGCAGTTCTTC. The V call is TRBV4-2, the J call TRBJ2-1, with 9 bases matching TRBD1. Losses at the gene ends were 8 bases for V and 4 bases for J; bases not matched to a gene: 15. CDR3 length: 17 residues. Germline loops: CDR1 LGHNA, CDR2 YNFKEQ.

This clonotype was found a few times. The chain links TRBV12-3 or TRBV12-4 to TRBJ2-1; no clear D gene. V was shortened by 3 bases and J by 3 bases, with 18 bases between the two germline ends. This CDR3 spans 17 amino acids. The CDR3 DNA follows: TGTGCCAGCAGTTTCCGACTGTCCCACCCGGACTACAATGAGCAGTTCTTC. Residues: CASSFRLSHPDYNEQFF.

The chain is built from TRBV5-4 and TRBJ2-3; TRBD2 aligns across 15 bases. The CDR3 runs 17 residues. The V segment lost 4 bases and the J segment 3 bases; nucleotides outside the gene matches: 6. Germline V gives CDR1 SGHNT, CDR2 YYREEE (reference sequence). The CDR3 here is CASSTPGLAGGTDTQYF. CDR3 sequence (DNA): TGTGCCAGCAGCACACCGGGACTAGCGGGGGGAACAGATACGCAGTATTTT.

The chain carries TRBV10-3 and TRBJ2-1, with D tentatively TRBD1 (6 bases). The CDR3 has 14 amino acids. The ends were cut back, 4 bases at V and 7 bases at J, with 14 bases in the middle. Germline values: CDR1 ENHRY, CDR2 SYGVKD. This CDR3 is CAISGPRGRNEQFF. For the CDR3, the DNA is TGTGCCATCAGTGGACCCAGGGGAAGGAATGAGCAGTTCTTC.

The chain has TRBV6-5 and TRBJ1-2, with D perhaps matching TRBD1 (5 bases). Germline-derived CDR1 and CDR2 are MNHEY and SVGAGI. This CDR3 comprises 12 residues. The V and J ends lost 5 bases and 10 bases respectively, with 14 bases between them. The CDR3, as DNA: TGTGCCAGCAGTCCCCGCAAGGGGACCTACACCTTC. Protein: CASSPRKGTYTF.

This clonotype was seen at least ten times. The CDR3 region is CASGPGVATNEKLFF. The CDR3 nucleotides read TGCGCCAGCGGTCCCGGGGTTGCAACTAATGAAAAACTGTTTTTT. The rearrangement links TRBV5-1 to TRBJ1-4; D is unresolved. Deletions cut 7 bases from V and 0 bases from J, with 13 bases between. CDR1 and CDR2 from the germline V gene are SGHRS and YFSETQ. This CDR3 contains 15 residues.

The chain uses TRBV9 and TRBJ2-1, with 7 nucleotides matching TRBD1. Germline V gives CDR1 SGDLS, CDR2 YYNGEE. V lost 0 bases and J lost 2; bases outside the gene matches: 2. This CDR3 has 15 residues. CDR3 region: CASSVGDSAYNEQFF. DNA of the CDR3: TGTGCCAGCAGCGTAGGGGACAGCGCCTACAATGAGCAGTTCTTC.

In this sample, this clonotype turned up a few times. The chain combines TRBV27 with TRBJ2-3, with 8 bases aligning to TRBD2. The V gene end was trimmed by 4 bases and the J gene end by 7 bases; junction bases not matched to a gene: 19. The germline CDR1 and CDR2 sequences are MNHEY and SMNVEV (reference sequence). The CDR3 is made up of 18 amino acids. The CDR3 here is CASSSPSSGSIWENTQYF. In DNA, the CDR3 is TGTGCCAGCAGTTCGCCTTCTAGCGGGTCTATCTGGGAAAATACGCAGTATTTT.

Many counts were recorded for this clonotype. As DNA, the CDR3 is TGTGCCAGCAGTTTGAGCAGCCAGCTAGCCAAAAACATTCAGTACTTC. It is translated as CASSLSSQLAKNIQYF. The chain has TRBV12-3 or TRBV12-4 and TRBJ2-4; D is uncertain. Trimming left V 3 bases short and J 0 bases short, with 12 bases between. The CDR3 runs 16 residues.

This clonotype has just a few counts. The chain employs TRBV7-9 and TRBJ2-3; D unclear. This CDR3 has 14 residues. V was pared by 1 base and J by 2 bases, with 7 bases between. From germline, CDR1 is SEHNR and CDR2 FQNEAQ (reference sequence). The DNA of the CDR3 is TGTGCCAGCAGCTTAGTACTCAACACAGATACGCAGTATTTT. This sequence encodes CASSLVLNTDTQYF.

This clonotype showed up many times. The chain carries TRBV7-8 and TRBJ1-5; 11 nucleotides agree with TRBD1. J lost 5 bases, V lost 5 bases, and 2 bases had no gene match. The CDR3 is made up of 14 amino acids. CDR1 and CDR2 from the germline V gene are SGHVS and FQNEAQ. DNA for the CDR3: TGTGCCAGCAGCGGACAGGGGGCATATCAGCCCCAGCATTTT. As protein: CASSGQGAYQPQHF.

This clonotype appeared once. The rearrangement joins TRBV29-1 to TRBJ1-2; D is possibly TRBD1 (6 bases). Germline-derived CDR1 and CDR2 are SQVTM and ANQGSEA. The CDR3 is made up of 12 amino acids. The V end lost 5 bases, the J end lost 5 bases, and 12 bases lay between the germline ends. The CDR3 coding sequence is TGCAGCGTTCACAGGGATTCATATGGCTACACCTTC. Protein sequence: CSVHRDSYGYTF. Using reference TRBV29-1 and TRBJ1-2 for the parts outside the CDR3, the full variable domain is SAVISQKPSRDICQRGTSLTIQCQVDSQVTMMFWYRQQPGQSLTLIATANQGSEATYESGFVIDKFPISRPNLTFSTLTVSNMSPEDSSIYLCSVHRDSYGYTFGSGTRLTVV.

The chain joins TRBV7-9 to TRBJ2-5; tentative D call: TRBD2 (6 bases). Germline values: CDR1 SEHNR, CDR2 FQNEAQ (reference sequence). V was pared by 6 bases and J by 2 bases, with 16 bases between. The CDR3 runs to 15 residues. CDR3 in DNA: TGTGCCAGCAGAGGCGGGACTCGAGAACAAGAGACCCAGTACTTC. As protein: CASRGGTREQETQYF.